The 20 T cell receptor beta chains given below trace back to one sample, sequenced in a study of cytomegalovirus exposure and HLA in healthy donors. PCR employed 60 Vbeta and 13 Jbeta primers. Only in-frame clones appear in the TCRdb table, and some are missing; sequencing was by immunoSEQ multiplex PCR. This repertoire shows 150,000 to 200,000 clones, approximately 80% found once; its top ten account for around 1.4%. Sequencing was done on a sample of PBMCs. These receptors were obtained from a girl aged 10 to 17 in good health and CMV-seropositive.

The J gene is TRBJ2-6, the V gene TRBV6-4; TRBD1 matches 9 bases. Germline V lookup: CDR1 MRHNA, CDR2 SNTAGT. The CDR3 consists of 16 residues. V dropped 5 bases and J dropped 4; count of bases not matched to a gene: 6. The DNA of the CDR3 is TGTGCCAGCAGTCCGGGACAGGGAACCGGGGCCAACGTCCTGACTTTC. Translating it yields CASSPGQGTGANVLTF.

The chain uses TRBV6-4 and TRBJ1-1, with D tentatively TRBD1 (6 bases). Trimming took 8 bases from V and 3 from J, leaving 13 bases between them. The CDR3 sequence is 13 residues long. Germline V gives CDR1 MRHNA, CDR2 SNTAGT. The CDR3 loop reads CASSPRTDTEAFF. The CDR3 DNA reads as TGTGCCAGCTCCCCGAGGACAGACACTGAAGCTTTCTTT.

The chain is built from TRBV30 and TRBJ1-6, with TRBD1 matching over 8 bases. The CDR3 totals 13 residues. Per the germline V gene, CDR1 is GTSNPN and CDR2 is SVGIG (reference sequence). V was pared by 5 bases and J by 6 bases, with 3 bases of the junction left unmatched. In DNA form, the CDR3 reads TGTGCCTGGCAACAGGGGGGTAATTCACCCCTCCACTTT. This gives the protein CAWQQGGNSPLHF.

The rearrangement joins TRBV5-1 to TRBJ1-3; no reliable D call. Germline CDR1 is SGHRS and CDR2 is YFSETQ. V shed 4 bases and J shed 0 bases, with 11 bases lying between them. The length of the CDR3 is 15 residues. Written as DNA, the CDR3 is TGCGCCAGCAGCCTAGAGGGATCCTCTGGAAACACCATATATTTT. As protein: CASSLEGSSGNTIYF.

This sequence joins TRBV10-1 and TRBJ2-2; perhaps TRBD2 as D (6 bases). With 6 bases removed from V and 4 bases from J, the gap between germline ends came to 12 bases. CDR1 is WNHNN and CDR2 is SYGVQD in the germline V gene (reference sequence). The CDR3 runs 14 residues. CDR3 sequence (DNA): TGCGCCAGCAGCCGGGACTTTCTCACCGGGGAGCTGTTTTTT. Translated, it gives CASSRDFLTGELFF.

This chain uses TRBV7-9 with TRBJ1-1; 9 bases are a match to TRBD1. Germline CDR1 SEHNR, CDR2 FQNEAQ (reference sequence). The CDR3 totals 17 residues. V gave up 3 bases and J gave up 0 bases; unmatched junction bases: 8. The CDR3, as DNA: TGTGCCAGCAGCTTCCTATTACAGGGGGCGGTGAACACTGAAGCTTTCTTT. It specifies CASSFLLQGAVNTEAFF.

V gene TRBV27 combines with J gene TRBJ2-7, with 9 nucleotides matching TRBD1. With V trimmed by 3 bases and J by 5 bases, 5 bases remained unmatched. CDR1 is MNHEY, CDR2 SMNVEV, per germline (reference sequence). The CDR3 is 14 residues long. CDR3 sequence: CASSFGDRVHEQYF. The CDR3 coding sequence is TGTGCCAGCAGTTTCGGGGACAGGGTCCACGAGCAGTACTTC.

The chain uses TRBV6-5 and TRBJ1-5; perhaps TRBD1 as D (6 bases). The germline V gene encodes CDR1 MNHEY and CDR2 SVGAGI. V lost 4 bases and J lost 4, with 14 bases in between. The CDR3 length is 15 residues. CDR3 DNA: TGTGCCAGCAGTTCCAAGACAGGACGGAATCAGCCCCAGCATTTT. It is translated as CASSSKTGRNQPQHF.

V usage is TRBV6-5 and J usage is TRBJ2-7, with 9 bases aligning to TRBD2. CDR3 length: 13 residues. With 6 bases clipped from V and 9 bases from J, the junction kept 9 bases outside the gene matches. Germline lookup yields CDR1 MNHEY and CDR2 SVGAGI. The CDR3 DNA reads TGTGCCAGCAGGGGAGGGACTAGCTGGGGGCAGTACTTC. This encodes CASRGGTSWGQYF.

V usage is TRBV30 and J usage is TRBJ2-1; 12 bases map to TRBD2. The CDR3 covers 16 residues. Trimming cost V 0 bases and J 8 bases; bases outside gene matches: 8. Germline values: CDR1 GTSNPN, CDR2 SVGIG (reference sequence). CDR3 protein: CAWSVGLAGGWDEQFF. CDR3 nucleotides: TGTGCCTGGAGTGTTGGCCTAGCGGGAGGGTGGGATGAGCAGTTCTTC.

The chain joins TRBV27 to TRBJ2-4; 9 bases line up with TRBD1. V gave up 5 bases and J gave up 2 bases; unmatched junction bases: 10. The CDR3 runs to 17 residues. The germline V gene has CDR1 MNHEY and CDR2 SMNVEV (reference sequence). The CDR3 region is CASSPKGTGSTKNIQYF. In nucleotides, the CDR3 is TGTGCCAGCAGTCCAAAGGGGACAGGGTCTACCAAAAACATTCAGTACTTC.

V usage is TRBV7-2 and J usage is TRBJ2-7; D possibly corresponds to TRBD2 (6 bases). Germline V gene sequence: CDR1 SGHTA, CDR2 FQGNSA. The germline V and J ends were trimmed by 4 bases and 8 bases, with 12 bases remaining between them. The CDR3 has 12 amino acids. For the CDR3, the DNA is TGTGCCAGCAGCTCGGGGGTGGTTAAGCAGTACTTC. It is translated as CASSSGVVKQYF.

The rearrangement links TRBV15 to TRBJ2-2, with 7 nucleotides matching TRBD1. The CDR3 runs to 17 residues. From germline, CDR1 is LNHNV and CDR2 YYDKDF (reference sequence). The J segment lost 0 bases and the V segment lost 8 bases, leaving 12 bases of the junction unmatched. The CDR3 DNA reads TGTGCCACCTACTACAGGGGCATCTTCTCGAACACCGGGGAGCTGTTTTTT. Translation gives CATYYRGIFSNTGELFF.

The chain's CDR3 is CASSLVAGRGYTF. DNA of the CDR3: TGTGCCAGCAGCTTAGTGGCGGGGAGAGGCTACACCTTC. The chain joins TRBV7-9 to TRBJ1-2; no reliable D call. V lost 1 base and J 8 bases, leaving 11 bases between the germline ends. The CDR3 has 13 amino acids. The germline gives CDR1 SEHNR, CDR2 FQNEAQ (reference sequence).

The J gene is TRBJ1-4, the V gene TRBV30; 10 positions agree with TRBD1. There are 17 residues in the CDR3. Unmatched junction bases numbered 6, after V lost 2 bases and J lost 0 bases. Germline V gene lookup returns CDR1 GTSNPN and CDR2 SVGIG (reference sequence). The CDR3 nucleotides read TGTGCCTGGAGTTTATACGGACAGGGGGCAACTAATGAAAAACTGTTTTTT. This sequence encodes CAWSLYGQGATNEKLFF.

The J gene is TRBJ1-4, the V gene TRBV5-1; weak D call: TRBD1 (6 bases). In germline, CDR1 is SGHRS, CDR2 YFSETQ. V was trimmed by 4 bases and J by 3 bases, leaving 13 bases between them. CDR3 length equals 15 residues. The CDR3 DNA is TGCGCCAGCAGCCGAACAGGGAACTCTAATGAAAAACTGTTTTTT. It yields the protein CASSRTGNSNEKLFF.

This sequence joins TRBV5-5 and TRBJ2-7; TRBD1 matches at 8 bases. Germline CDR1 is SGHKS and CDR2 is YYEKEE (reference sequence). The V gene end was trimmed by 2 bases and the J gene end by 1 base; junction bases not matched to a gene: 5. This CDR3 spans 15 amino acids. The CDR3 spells CASSFPDRASYEQYF. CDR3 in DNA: TGTGCCAGCAGCTTCCCGGACAGGGCGTCCTACGAGCAGTACTTC.

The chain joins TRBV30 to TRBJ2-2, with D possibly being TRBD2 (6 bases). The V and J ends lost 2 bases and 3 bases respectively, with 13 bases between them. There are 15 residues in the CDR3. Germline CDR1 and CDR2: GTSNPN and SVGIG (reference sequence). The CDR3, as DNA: TGTGCCTGGAGTAGCGGGTTCCGTGACACCGGGGAGCTGTTTTTT. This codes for CAWSSGFRDTGELFF.

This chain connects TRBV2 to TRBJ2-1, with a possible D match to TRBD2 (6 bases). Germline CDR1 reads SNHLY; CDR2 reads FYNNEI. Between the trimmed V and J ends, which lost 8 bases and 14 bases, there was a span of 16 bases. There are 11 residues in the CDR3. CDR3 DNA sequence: TGTGCCAGCGTGTTAGAGACTAGGGAGTTCTTC. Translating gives CASVLETREFF.

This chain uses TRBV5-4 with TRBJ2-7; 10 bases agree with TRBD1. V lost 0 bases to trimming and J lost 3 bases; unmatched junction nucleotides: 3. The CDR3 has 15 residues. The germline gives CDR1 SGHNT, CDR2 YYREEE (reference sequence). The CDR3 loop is CASSLVGTGVYEQYF. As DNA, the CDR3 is TGTGCCAGCAGCTTGGTAGGGACAGGGGTCTACGAGCAGTACTTC.